These T cell receptor beta chains were read from a single sample in a study of Tregs in tolerant kidney transplant recipients. Assay: immunoSEQ multiplex PCR; the TCRdb copy retains only in-frame clones and omits some. The data contain approximately 20,000 clones, roughly 80% of them singletons. The source was CD8+ T cells from blood (PBMCs), collected 6 months after the transplant. Receptors were obtained from a human patient who received a combined kidney and bone marrow transplant. Some of the T cells might come from the graft donor. The CDR3 runs from the conserved cysteine through the conserved F or W. A D gene is named only where the DNA matches it firmly. Size is stated for part of the rows, as once, few or many counts, or as a class when the clone is expanded.

-	-	TRBV29-1	TRBJ2-2	CSVPYTGELFF	TGCAGCGTTCCCTACACCGGGGAGCTGTTTTTT
-	-	TRBV7-3	TRBJ2-1	CASSPRFRDEQFF	TGTGCCAGCAGCCCCCGTTTTCGGGATGAGCAGTTCTTC
-	-	TRBV27	TRBJ2-4	CASSFRGALFSQELTNIQYF	TGTGCCAGCAGTTTTCGCGGGGCCCTTTTTAGCCAAGAGCTAACAAACATTCAGTACTTC
-	-	TRBV27	TRBJ1-5	CASSLRGNQPQHF	TGTGCCAGCAGTTTAAGGGGAAATCAGCCCCAGCATTTT
-	-	TRBV30	TRBJ2-7	CAWSVYTTYEQYF	TGTGCCTGGAGTGTATACACTACCTACGAGCAGTACTTC
once	TRBD2	TRBV7-9	TRBJ2-1	CASRGQAGGYYNEQFF	TGTGCCAGCAGAGGCCAAGCGGGGGGCTACTACAATGAGCAGTTCTTC
-	-	TRBV6-5	TRBJ2-7	CASSYNRNYEQYF	TGTGCCAGCAGTTACAACAGGAACTACGAGCAGTACTTC
-	-	TRBV19	TRBJ2-7	CASSLDSYTTYEQYF	TGTGCCAGTAGCCTGGACAGCTATACGACCTACGAGCAGTACTTC
few	TRBD2	TRBV9	TRBJ2-1	CASSSPLAENEQFF	TGTGCCAGCAGCTCCCCTCTAGCGGAGAATGAGCAGTTCTTC
few	-	TRBV7-8	TRBJ2-7	CASSGDFYEQYF	TGTGCCAGCAGCGGGGACTTCTACGAGCAGTACTTC
few	TRBD1	TRBV7-9	TRBJ2-3	CASSQTTGGIGTDTQYF	TGTGCCAGCAGCCAAACGACAGGGGGCATAGGGACGGATACGCAGTATTTT
-	-	TRBV5-4	TRBJ2-7	CASSFRGTYEQYF	TGTGCCAGCAGCTTTAGGGGAACCTACGAGCAGTACTTC
-	TRBD1	TRBV4-1	TRBJ1-3	CASSQDRGSGNTIYF	TGCGCCAGCAGCCAAGACAGGGGGTCTGGAAACACCATATATTTT
-	-	TRBV7-9	TRBJ2-3	CASSTVLVTDTQYF	TGTGCCAGCAGCACGGTCCTAGTCACAGATACGCAGTATTTT
few	-	TRBV6-5	TRBJ1-2	CASREGNGYTF	TGTGCCAGCAGGGAGGGGAATGGCTACACCTTC
-	-	TRBV7-9	TRBJ2-1	CALLGTALGEQFF	TGTGCGCTATTAGGGACTGCCCTCGGTGAGCAGTTCTTC
few	TRBD1	TRBV30	TRBJ1-5	CAWSPGGSNQPQHF	TGTGCCTGGAGTCCAGGGGGCAGCAATCAGCCCCAGCATTTT
-	-	TRBV4-1	TRBJ2-7	CASSQEQGPTYEQYF	TGCGCCAGCAGCCAAGAGCAGGGCCCAACCTACGAGCAGTACTTC
once	-	TRBV4-3	TRBJ2-5	CASSQVQTGEQETQYF	TGCGCCAGCAGCCAAGTCCAGACAGGAGAACAAGAGACCCAGTACTTC
few	-	TRBV20-1	TRBJ1-2	CSARPSYGYTF	TGCAGTGCTAGACCGAGTTACGGCTACACCTTC
-	TRBD1	TRBV6-1	TRBJ1-5	CASSEGQGGGQPQHF	TGTGCCAGCAGTGAGGGACAGGGTGGCGGTCAGCCCCAGCATTTT
-	-	TRBV28	TRBJ2-1	CASSLVEESYNEQFF	TGTGCCAGCAGTTTAGTCGAGGAGTCCTACAATGAGCAGTTCTTC
-	TRBD2	TRBV7-2	TRBJ2-7	CASSSGTSGRYEQYF	TGTGCCAGCAGCTCCGGGACTAGCGGACGCTACGAGCAGTACTTC
-	-	TRBV11-3	TRBJ2-7	CASSLEGGGLYPLEQYF	TGTGCCAGCAGCTTAGAAGGGGGGGGACTATACCCCCTCGAGCAGTACTTC
-	TRBD1	TRBV19	TRBJ2-7	CASSPGQGPYEQYF	TGTGCCAGTAGCCCGGGACAGGGACCCTACGAGCAGTACTTC
once	TRBD1	TRBV7-6	TRBJ1-6	CASSLGTGGYPPLHF	TGTGCCAGCAGCTTAGGGACAGGGGGCTATCCACCCCTCCACTTT
-	-	TRBV2	TRBJ1-2	CASSEDGDSSPGPNYGYTF	TGTGCCAGCAGTGAAGATGGAGACAGTTCCCCAGGCCCTAACTATGGCTACACCTTC
medium-sized	-	TRBV16	TRBJ2-3	CASSQFPGTTDTQYF	TGTGCCAGCAGCCAATTTCCAGGTACCACAGATACGCAGTATTTT
-	TRBD2	TRBV29-1	TRBJ2-3	CSVVPLAGFTDTQYF	TGCAGCGTTGTCCCTTTAGCGGGATTCACAGATACGCAGTATTTT
-	-	TRBV7-2	TRBJ1-2	CASSDNRDFGTNYGYTF	TGTGCCAGCAGCGATAACAGGGATTTCGGGACTAACTATGGCTACACCTTC
-	TRBD2	TRBV13	TRBJ2-3	CASSFSSGGAKDTQYF	TGTGCCAGCAGCTTTTCAAGCGGGGGGGCGAAAGATACGCAGTATTTT
-	-	TRBV27	TRBJ1-1	CASIGQLYTEAFF	TGTGCCAGCATCGGACAGTTGTACACTGAAGCTTTCTTT
once	TRBD2	TRBV4-3	TRBJ2-7	CASSQYQGGAYEQYF	TGCGCCAGCAGCCAATACCAGGGAGGGGCCTACGAGCAGTACTTC
-	-	TRBV2	TRBJ2-2	CASRDLADNTGELFF	TGTGCCAGCAGAGACTTAGCGGATAACACCGGGGAGCTGTTTTTT
-	TRBD1	TRBV5-4	TRBJ2-7	CASSRDRGDMYEQYF	TGTGCCAGCAGCCGGGACAGGGGGGATATGTACGAGCAGTACTTC